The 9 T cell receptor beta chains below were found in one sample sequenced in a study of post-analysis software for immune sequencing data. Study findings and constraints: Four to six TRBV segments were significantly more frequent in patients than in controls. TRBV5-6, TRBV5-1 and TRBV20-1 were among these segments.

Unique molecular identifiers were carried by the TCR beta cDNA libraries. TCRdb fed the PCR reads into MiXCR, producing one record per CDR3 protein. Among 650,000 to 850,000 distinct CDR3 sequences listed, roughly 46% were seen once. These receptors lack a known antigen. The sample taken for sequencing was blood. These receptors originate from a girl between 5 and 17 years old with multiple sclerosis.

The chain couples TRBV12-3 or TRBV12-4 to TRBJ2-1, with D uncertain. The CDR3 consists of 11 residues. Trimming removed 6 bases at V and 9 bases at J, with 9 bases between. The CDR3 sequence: CASSKQSEQFF. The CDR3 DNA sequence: TGTGCCAGCAGCAAACAAAGTGAGCAGTTCTTC.

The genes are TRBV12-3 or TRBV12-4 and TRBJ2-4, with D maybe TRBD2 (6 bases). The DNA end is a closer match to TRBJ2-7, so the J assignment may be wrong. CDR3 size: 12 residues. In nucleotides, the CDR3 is TGTGCCAGCAGCGACCCGGGACTCGAGCAGTACTTC. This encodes CASSDPGLEQYF.

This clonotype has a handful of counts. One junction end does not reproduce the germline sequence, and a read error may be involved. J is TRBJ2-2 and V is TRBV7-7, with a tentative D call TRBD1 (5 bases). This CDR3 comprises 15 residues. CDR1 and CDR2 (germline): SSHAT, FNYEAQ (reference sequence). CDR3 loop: CASSSKGDPTGELFF. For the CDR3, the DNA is TGTGCTAGCAGCTCCAAAGGGGATCCGACCGGGGAGCTGTTTTTT.

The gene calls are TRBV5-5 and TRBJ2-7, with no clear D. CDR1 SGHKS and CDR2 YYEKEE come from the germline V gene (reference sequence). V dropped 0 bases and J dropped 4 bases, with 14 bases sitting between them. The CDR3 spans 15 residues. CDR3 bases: TGTGCCAGCAGCTTGGCTCCTCTAGGGTCGTACGAGCAGTACTTC. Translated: CASSLAPLGSYEQYF.

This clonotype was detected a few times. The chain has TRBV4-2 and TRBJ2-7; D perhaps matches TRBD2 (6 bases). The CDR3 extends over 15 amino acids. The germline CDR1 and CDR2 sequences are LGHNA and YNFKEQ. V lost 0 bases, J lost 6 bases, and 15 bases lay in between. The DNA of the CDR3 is TGTGCCAGCAGCCAAGATCTTACTAGCTTGGGCGAGCAGTACTTC. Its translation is CASSQDLTSLGEQYF.

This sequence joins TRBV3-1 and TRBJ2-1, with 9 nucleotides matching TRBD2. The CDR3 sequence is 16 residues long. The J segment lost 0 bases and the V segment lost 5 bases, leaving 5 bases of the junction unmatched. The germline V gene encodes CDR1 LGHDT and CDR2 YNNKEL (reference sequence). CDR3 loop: CASSYLAGRSYNEQFF. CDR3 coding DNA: TGTGCCAGCAGCTACCTAGCGGGACGCTCCTACAATGAGCAGTTCTTC.

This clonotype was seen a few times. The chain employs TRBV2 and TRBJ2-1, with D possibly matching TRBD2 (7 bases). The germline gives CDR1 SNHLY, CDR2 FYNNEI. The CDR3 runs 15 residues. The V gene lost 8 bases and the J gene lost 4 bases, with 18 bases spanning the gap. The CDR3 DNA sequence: TGTGCCAGCGTGGGGGGCGGGAGTAGGTACAATGAGCAGTTCTTC. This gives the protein CASVGGGSRYNEQFF.

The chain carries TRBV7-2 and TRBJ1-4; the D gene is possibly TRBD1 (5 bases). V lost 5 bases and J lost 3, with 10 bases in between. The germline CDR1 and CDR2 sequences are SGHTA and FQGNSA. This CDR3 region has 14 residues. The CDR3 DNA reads TGTACCAGCAGCGGGGACGCAGCTAATGAAAAACTGTTTTTT. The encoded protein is CTSSGDAANEKLFF.

CDR3 DNA sequence: TGTGCCAGCAGCTCCGGGACTAGCGGGAGGGCCCTAGCCAAAAACATTCAGTACTTC. Translated: CASSSGTSGRALAKNIQYF. The V gene is TRBV7-3, the J gene TRBJ2-4; 16 bases map to TRBD2. V lost 4 bases and J lost 0; bases outside the gene matches: 6. Germline V gene data show CDR1 as SGHTA and CDR2 as FQGTGA. The CDR3 covers 19 residues.